Sequencing of this T cell receptor (beta chain) was carried out in a study of identical twins (dated by TCRdb to 2016 to 2017). In terms of the full investigation: TCR alpha and beta repertoires from monozygotic twins, unrelated adults of various ages and cord blood were deep-sequenced to test whether fetal clonotypes persist. To rule out contamination, the twin experiments were replicated at different times with different library preparation protocols.

Library method: 5' RACE. The sequencer was an Illumina HiSeq 2000. A universal primer binding site was added through template switching, and the final cDNA carried a unique molecular identifier so that TCR cDNA molecules could be counted accurately. Specific primers in the conserved constant-segment region were used to synthesize first-strand cDNA for the TCR alpha and beta chains. To control for contamination, every cDNA library carried two barcodes: a SMART-Mk sample barcode plus Illumina barcodes. Two successive PCR steps introduced TruSeq adapter sequences along with Illumina sample barcodes. The TCR alpha and beta cDNA libraries were sequenced on the Illumina HiSeq platform using custom primers. For the original study's pipeline: Unique molecular identifiers were extracted from raw reads with MiGEC, and CDR3 positions were determined with MiXCR. For each individual, recombination models were inferred using an EM algorithm with the repgenHMM and IGoR tools. The tcR package in R was used for shared clonotype analysis, with sharing normalized by the product of cloneset sizes. To study raw recombination without the effects of thymic and clonal selection, out-of-frame nonproductive sequences were analyzed. Starting from the raw public reads, TCRdb applied fastp trimming at Q25, assembled clones with MiXCR and retained in-frame beta chains. Rows with one shared CDR3 protein collapse into an entry with the most common genes and DNA. The V and J calls and clone size come from TCRdb's table, not from the authors' own analysis. The sample includes about 210,000 distinct CDR3 sequences, with roughly 9.4% observed a single time. Jointly, the top ten make up 5.1% of the sample.

Results and caveats for the whole study, not just this receptor: Zero-insertion analyses could be partly confounded by invariant T cells such as MAIT and iNKT, though diverse VJ usage argued against such confounding for most clonotypes. Out-of-frame TCR alpha sequences shared between twins showed an excess of low generation-probability sequences compared with coincidental sharing between unrelated individuals. Abundant cord blood beta clonotypes had fewer insertions, young adult naive repertoires showed a similar but weaker trend, and memory repertoires showed no such trend. Because the same donors could not be followed over many years, the conclusions depended on cross-sectional statistical analysis. The excess sharing between twins in beta out-of-frame sequences was weaker because fewer shared sequences reduced the signal-to-noise ratio. In monozygotic twins, recombination models systematically underestimated out-of-frame TCR alpha sharing, but the models matched the sharing seen between unrelated individuals.

In regard to this clonotype: Its antigen is currently not known. No base-level quality is on record; no much larger clone is a single base apart.

Trimming takes 2 bases off V and 2 bases off J; junction bases not matched to a gene: 5. The germline V gene (reference sequence) gives CDR1 as GTSNPN and CDR2 as SVGIG. The CDR3 spans 14 residues, from the cysteine through the phenylalanine. The retained sequence is limited to the CDR3, 42 bases, with the frame set at the first base. Every donor was a healthy Caucasian. Using Miltenyi CD45RO+ enrichment and human naive T-cell isolation kits, memory (CD45RO+) and naive T cells were isolated from PBMC. The receptor chain draws on TRBV30 and TRBJ2-7; 8 junctional bases match TRBD2. The sample comprised memory (CD45RO+) T cells sorted from blood. According to the study, the label for this sample's cell subset or site signals: CD45RO+ enriched T cells. The source of this sequence is a young woman in good health. The base sequence is TGTGCCTGGAGTCGGGGGGGGATAGCCTACGAGCAGTACTTC. The translation is CAWSRGGIAYEQYF. When the CDR3 is completed using the reference TRBV30 and TRBJ2-7 genes on either side, the full variable domain is SQTIHQWPATLVQPVGSPLSLECTVEGTSNPNLYWYRQAAGRGLQLLFYSVGIGQISSEVPQNLSASRPQDRQFILSSKKLLLSDSGFYLCAWSRGGIAYEQYFGPGTRLTVT.